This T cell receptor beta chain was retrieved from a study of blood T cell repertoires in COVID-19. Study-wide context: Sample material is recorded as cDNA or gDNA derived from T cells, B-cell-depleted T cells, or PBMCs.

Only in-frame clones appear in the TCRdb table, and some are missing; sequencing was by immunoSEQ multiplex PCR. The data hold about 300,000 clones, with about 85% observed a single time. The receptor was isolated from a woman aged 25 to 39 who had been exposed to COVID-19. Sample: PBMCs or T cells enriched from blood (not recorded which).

As DNA, the CDR3 is TGTGCCAGCAGCTTAGACAGTATGGCAGGAGGCGGGGGTGGCGAGCAGTACTTC. It is translated as CASSLDSMAGGGGGEQYF. V is TRBV7-2 and J is TRBJ2-7; 7 bases are shared with TRBD2. CDR1 SGHTA and CDR2 FQGNSA come from the germline V gene. V trimming: 1 base; J trimming: 6 bases; junction bases outside the gene matches: 18. This CDR3 contains 18 residues.